Listed below are T cell receptor beta chains from one sample, sequenced in a study of T cell responses to AZD1222 COVID-19 vaccine. Profiling relied on immunoSEQ multiplex PCR, and the TCRdb table lists in-frame clones only, not all of them. This sample has some 140,000 clones, with about 92% found just once. The sample here was peripheral blood, taken on day 0 of AZD1222 vaccination. These receptors all come from an adult in good health. The conserved cysteine and the conserved F or W are not part of the CDR3 here.

>TRBV27|TRBJ2-7
ASSLGRARNYEQY
>TRBV4-2|TRBJ1-1
ASSQDDRGTNTEAF
>TRBV7-9|TRBJ2-1
ASSLESGNYNEQF
>TRBV6-1|TRBJ1-2
ASSDRLGYT
>TRBV7-6|TRBJ2-3
ASSLASTDTQY
>TRBV7-2|TRBJ2-1
ASSPGGTGHYNEQF
>TRBV6-7|TRBJ2-6
ASSYYRHLFSGANVLT
>TRBV29-1|TRBJ1-3
SIPDGHTIY
>TRBV5-4|TRBJ1-2
ASSVPGQLNYGYT
>TRBV27|TRBJ1-2
ASSLQAGDYGYT
>TRBV10-3|TRBJ2-2
AISEGLAGVGTGELF
>TRBV5-1|TRBJ1-4
ASSPQGTQEKLF
>TRBV7-9|TRBJ2-7
ASSKRQGAGEQY
>TRBV30|TRBJ2-3
AWSRSDTQY
>TRBV10-2|TRBJ2-3
ASNTQY
>TRBV27|TRBJ1-5
ATQGVGNQPQH
>TRBV30|TRBJ1-5
AWSVFQQDQPQH
>TRBV7-2|TRBJ2-4
ASTEVLIAKNIQY
>TRBV7-9|TRBJ2-7
ASSNVLGSYEQY
>TRBV6-4|TRBJ2-7
ASRSLGGSYEQY
>TRBV6-5|TRBJ1-4
ASSRGGTRLEKLF
>TRBV5-1|TRBJ2-4
ASSLAGQGNIQY
>TRBV6-5|TRBJ2-7
ASSYRGRTYEQY
>TRBV7-9|TRBJ1-6
ASSTGMLNSPLH
>TRBV29-1|TRBJ2-1
SVPKTGYNEQF
>TRBV14|TRBJ2-1
ASSQWRDTDNEQF
>TRBV19|TRBJ1-2
ASSITVTGFGYT
>TRBV19|TRBJ2-3
ASRGRDSGTVDTQY
>TRBV5-1|TRBJ2-7
ASSSSGSSYEQY
>TRBV3-1/TRBV3-2|TRBJ2-3
ASEQRGGPTDTQY
>TRBV6-5|TRBJ2-3
ASSYQGITDTQY
>TRBV7-8|TRBJ1-2
ASSFVPPGTPQGYGYT
>TRBV5-1|TRBJ2-1
ASSITASGSGDNEQF
>TRBV27|TRBJ1-2
ASSLEGVGGYT
>TRBV4-2|TRBJ1-4
ASSPAGGTGANEKLF
>TRBV28|TRBJ2-5
ASSLGGAQETQY
>TRBV5-1|TRBJ1-3
ASSLYMGDSGNTIY
>TRBV29-1|TRBJ1-1
SVEVGTEAF
>TRBV30|TRBJ2-1
AWTGTSGSFGVYNEQF
>TRBV5-5|TRBJ1-5
ASSPTVDQPQH
>TRBV6-5|TRBJ2-7
ASHPAGGPREQY
>TRBV10-2|TRBJ2-7
ASSLTGVYEQY
>TRBV28|TRBJ1-3
ASSFGGNTIY
>TRBV7-2|TRBJ1-1
ASSLSGPMNTEAF
>TRBV5-4|TRBJ1-3
ASSLPGQYSGNTIY
>TRBV10-3|TRBJ1-2
AISALGGNGYT
>TRBV9|TRBJ1-5
ASSTGGNQPQH
>TRBV3-1/TRBV3-2|TRBJ2-1
ASSQRSSGPNEQF
>TRBV28|TRBJ1-1
ASSLTRQGTEAF
>TRBV4-2|TRBJ1-6
ASSQDVGGSNSPLH
>TRBV6-2/TRBV6-3|TRBJ1-5
ASSLGVGNQPQH
>TRBV7-5|TRBJ2-3
VRSLTKGGHSNTDTQY
>TRBV2|TRBJ2-5
ASSPRRGETQY
>TRBV19|TRBJ1-2
ASSARSQQESGYT
>TRBV5-1|TRBJ2-1
ASSLMVSGRNEQF
>TRBV28|TRBJ2-3
ASSFLELGTDTQY
>TRBV18|TRBJ2-1
ASSPRTGTNNEQF